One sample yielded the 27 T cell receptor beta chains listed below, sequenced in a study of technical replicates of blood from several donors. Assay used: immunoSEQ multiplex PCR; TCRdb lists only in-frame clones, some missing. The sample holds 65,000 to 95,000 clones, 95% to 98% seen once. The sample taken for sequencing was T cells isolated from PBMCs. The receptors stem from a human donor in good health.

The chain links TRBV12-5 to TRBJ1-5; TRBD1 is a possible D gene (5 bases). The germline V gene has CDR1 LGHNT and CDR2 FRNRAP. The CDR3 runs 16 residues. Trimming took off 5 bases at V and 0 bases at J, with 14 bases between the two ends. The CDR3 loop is CASGVQTDYSNQPQHF. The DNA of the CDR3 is TGTGCTAGTGGTGTCCAGACAGATTATAGCAATCAGCCCCAGCATTTT.

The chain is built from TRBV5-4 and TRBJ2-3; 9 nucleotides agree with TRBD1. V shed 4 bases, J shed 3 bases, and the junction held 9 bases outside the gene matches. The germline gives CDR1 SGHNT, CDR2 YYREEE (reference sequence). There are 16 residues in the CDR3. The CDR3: CASSKITGGGTDTQYF. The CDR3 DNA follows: TGTGCCAGCAGCAAGATTACAGGGGGCGGGACAGATACGCAGTATTTT.

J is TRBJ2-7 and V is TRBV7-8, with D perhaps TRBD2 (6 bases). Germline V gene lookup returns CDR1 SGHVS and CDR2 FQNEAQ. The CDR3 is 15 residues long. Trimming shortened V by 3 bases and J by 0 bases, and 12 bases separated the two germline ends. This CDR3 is CASSFTSRHSYEQYF. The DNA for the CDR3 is TGTGCCAGCAGCTTTACTAGCAGGCACTCCTACGAGCAGTACTTC.

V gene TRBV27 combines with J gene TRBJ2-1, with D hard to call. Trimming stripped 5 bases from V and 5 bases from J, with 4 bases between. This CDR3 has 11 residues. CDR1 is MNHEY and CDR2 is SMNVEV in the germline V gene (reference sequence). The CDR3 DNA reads TGTGCCAGCAGTGCGAACAATGAGCAGTTCTTC. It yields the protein CASSANNEQFF.

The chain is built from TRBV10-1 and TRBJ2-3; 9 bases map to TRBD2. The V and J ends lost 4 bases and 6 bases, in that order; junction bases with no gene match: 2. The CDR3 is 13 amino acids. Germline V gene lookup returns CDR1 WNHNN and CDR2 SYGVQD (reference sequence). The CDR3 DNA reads TGCGCCAGCAGTGGTCTAGCGGGGGATACGCAGTATTTT. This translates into CASSGLAGDTQYF.

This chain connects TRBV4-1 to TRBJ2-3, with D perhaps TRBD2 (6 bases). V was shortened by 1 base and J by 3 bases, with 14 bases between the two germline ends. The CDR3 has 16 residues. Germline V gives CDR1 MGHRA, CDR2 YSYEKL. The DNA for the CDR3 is TGCGCCAGCAGCCAAGGTCTTAGCGGATCAACAGATACGCAGTATTTT. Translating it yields CASSQGLSGSTDTQYF.

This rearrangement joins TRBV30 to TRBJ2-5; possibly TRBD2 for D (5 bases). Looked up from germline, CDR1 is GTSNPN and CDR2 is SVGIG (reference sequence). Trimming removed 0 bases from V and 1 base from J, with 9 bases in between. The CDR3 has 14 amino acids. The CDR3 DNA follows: TGTGCCTGGAGTGTAATTGCGGGCCAAGAGACCCAGTACTTC. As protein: CAWSVIAGQETQYF. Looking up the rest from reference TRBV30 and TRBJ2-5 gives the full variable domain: SQTIHQWPATLVQPVGSPLSLECTVEGTSNPNLYWYRQAAGRGLQLLFYSVGIGQISSEVPQNLSASRPQDRQFILSSKKLLLSDSGFYLCAWSVIAGQETQYFGPGTRLLVL.

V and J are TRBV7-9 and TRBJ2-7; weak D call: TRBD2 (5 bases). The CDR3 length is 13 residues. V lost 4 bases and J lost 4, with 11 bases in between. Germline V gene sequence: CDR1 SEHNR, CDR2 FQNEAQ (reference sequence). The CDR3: CASSYGSGYEQYF. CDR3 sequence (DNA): TGTGCCAGCAGCTACGGGTCGGGGTACGAGCAGTACTTC.

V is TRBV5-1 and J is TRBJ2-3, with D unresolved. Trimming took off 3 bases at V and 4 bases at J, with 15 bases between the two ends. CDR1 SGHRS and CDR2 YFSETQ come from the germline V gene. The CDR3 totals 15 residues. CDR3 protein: CASSYPRKDPDTQYF. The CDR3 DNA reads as TGCGCCAGCAGCTACCCGCGGAAAGATCCAGATACGCAGTATTTT.

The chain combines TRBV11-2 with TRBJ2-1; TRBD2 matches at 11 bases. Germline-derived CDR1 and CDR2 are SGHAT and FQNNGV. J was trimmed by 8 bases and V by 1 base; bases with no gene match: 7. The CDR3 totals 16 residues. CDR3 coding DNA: TGTGCCAGCAGCTTAGGAACTAGCGGGAGTAGCTATGAGCAGTTCTTC. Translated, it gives CASSLGTSGSSYEQFF. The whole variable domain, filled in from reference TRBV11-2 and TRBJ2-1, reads EAGVAQSPRYKIIEKRQSVAFWCNPISGHATLYWYQQILGQGPKLLIQFQNNGVVDDSQLPKDRFSAERLKGVDSTLKIQPAKLEDSAVYLCASSLGTSGSSYEQFFGPGTRLTVL.

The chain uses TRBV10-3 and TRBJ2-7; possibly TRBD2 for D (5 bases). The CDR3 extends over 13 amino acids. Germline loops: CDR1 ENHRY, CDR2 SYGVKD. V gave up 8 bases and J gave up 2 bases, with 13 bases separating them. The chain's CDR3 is CAISAGLTYEQYF. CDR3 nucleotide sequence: TGTGCCATCTCCGCGGGCCTCACCTACGAGCAGTACTTC.

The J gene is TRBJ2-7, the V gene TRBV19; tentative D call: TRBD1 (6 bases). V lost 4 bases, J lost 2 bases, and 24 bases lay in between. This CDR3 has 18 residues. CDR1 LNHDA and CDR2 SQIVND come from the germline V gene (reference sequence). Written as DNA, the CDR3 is TGTGCCAGTAGTACTTCGCTGTGGCCCACAGGGTTCACCTACGAGCAGTACTTC. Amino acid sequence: CASSTSLWPTGFTYEQYF. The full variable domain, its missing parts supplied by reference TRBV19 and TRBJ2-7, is DGGITQSPKYLFRKEGQNVTLSCEQNLNHDAMYWYRQDPGQGLRLIYYSQIVNDFQKGDIAEGYSVSREKKESFPLTVTSAQKNPTAFYLCASSTSLWPTGFTYEQYFGPGTRLTVT.

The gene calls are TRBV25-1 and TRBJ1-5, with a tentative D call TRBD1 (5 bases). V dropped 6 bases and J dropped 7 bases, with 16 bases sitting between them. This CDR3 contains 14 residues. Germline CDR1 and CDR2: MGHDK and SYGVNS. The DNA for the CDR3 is TGTGCCAGCAGCAGGGAAGGGATGTGGCAGCCCCAGCATTTT. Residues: CASSREGMWQPQHF.

The CDR3 here is CASSGTTSNTGELFF. CDR3 DNA: TGTGCCAGCTCCGGGACTACCTCCAACACCGGGGAGCTGTTTTTT. The chain recombines TRBV6-6 with TRBJ2-2; 7 bases match TRBD2. CDR1 and CDR2 from the germline V gene are MNHNY and SVGAGI (reference sequence). V lost 8 bases to trimming and J lost 2 bases; unmatched junction nucleotides: 8. The CDR3 covers 15 residues.

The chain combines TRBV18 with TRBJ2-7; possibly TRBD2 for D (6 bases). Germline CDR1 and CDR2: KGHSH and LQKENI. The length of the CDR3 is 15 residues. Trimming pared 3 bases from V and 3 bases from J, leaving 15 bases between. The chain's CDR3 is CASSPGGSRDYEQYF. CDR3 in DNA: TGTGCCAGCTCACCCGGAGGGTCCCGGGACTACGAGCAGTACTTC.

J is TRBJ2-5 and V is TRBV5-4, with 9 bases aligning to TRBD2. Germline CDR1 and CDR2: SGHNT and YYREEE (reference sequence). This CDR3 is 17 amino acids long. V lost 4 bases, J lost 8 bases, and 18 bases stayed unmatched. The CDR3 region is CASSERTKSGRRGTQYF. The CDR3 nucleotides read TGTGCCAGCAGCGAACGCACTAAGAGCGGGAGGAGGGGTACCCAGTACTTC.

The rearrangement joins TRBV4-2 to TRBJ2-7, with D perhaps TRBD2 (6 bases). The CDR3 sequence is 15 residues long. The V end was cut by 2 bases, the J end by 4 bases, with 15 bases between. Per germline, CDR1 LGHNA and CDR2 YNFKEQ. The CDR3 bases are TGTGCCAGCAGCCAAACACCGGGACTGACTTACGAGCAGTACTTC. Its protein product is CASSQTPGLTYEQYF.

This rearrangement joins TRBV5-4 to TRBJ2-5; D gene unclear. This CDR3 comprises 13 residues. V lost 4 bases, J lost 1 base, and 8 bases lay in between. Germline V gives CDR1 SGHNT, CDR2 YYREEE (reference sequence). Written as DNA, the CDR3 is TGTGCCAGCAGCCTAGAGTTCCAAGAGACCCAGTACTTC. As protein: CASSLEFQETQYF.

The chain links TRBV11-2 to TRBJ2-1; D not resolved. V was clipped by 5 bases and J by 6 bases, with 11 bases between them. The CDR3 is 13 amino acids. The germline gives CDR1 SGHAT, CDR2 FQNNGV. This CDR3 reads CASSPDSFNEQFF. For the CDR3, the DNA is TGTGCCAGCAGCCCAGACTCTTTCAATGAGCAGTTCTTC.

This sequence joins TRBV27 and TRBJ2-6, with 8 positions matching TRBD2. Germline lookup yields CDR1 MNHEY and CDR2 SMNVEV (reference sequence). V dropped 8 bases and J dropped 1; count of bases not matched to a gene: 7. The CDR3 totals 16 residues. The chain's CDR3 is CASRPRGGSGANVLTF. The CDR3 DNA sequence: TGTGCCAGCCGTCCCCGGGGGGGTTCTGGGGCCAACGTCCTGACTTTC.

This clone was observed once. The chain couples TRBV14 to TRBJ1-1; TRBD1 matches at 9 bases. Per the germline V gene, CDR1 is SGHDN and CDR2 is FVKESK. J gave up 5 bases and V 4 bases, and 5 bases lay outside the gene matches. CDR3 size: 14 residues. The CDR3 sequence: CASSRSGTGTEAFF. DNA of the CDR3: TGTGCCAGCAGCCGCTCCGGGACAGGGACTGAAGCTTTCTTT.

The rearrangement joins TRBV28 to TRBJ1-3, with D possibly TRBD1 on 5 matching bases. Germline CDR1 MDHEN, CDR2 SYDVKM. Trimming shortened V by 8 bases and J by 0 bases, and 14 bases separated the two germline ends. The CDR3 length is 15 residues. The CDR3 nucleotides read TGTGCCAGCCGCGGGGGACTGTACTCTGGAAACACCATATATTTT. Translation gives CASRGGLYSGNTIYF.

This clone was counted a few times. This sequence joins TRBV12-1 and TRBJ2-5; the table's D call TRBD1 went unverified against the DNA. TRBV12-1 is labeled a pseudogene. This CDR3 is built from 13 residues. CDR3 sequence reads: CASSTTGEETQYF. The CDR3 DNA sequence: TGTGCCAGCAGCACTACAGGGGAAGAGACCCAGTACTTC.

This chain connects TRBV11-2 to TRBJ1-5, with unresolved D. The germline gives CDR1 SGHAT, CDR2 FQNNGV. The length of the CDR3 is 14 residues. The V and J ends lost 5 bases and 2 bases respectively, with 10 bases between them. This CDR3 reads CASSPAARNQPQHF. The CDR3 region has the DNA TGTGCCAGCAGCCCGGCGGCACGCAATCAGCCCCAGCATTTT.

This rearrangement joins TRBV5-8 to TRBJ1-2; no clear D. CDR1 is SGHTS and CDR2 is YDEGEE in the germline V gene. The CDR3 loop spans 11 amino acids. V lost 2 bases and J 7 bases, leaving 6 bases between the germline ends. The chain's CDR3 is CASSFSVGYTF. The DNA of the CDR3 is TGTGCCAGCAGCTTCTCTGTTGGCTACACCTTC.

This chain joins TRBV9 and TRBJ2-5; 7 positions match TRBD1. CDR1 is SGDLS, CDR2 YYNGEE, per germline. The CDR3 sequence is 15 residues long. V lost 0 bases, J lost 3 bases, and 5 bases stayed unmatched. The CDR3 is CASSVVTGPEETQYF. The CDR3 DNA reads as TGTGCCAGCAGCGTAGTGACAGGGCCAGAAGAGACCCAGTACTTC.

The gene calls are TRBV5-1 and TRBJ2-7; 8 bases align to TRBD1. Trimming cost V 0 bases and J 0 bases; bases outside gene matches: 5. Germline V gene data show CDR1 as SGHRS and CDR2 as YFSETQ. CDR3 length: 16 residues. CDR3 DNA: TGCGCCAGCAGCTTGGGGGACAGGCCGAGCTCCTACGAGCAGTACTTC. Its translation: CASSLGDRPSSYEQYF.